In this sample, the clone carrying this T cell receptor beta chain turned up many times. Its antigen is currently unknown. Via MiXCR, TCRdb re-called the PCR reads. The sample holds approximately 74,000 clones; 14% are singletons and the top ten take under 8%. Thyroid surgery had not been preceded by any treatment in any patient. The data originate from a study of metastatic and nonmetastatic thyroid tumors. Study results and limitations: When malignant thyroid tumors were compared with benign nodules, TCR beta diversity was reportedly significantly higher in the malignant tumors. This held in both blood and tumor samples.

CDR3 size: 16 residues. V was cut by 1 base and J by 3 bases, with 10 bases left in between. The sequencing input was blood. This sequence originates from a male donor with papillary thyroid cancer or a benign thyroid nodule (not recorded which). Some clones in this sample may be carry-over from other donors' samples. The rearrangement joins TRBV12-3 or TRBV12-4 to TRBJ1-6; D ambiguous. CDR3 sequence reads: CASSLEGLLYNSPLHF. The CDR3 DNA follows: TGTGCCAGCAGTTTAGAAGGACTTCTCTATAATTCACCCCTCCACTTT.